A single sample is the source of the 3 T cell receptor beta chains below, sequenced in a study of shared clonotypes between healthy human individuals. Clones were sequenced by immunoSEQ multiplex PCR, and TCRdb holds only the in-frame ones, with some missing. The sample holds roughly 2 million clones, nearly 97% seen once. What was sequenced was naive CD4+ T cells sorted from blood. This sample's subset: CD45RA+ positively selected. The receptors were gathered from a man aged 18 to 29 in good health.

The V call is TRBV18, the J call TRBJ1-2, with D unresolved. Trimming pared 3 bases from V and 8 bases from J, leaving 16 bases between. CDR1 is KGHSH, CDR2 LQKENI, per germline. The CDR3 is 14 residues long. The CDR3 loop reads CASSPLSGRRGYTF. The CDR3 DNA reads as TGTGCCAGCTCACCCTTATCTGGGCGAAGAGGCTACACCTTC.

The CDR3 coding sequence is TGCGCCAGCAGCCAACGTACAGGGGGCAACTCACCCCTCCACTTT. Its protein is CASSQRTGGNSPLHF. This sequence joins TRBV4-1 and TRBJ1-6, with 9 bases that match TRBD1. Germline V CDR1 and CDR2: MGHRA, YSYEKL. V lost 2 bases to trimming and J lost 10 bases; unmatched junction nucleotides: 6. This CDR3 contains 15 residues.

The chain uses TRBV20-1 and TRBJ1-1; no firm D call. The CDR3 has 11 amino acids. Germline CDR1 is DFQATT and CDR2 is SNEGSKA (reference sequence). V was cut by 3 bases and J by 11 bases, with 13 bases left in between. CDR3 residues: CSASALLEAFF. DNA for the CDR3: TGCAGTGCTAGTGCATTGTTAGAGGCTTTCTTT.